The rows below give T cell receptor beta chains drawn from one sample of a study of beta chain features in type 1 diabetes. TCRdb's copy holds only in-frame clones and misses some; the assay was immunoSEQ multiplex PCR. The data hold around 340,000 clones, with under 8.5% observed a single time. Source material: central memory CD4+ T cells from blood. The receptors were gathered from a woman in her late teens or twenties in good health. The CDR3 runs from the conserved cysteine through the conserved F or W. The D gene is left open where the match is weak. Clone size appears in some rows only: once, few, many, or a class for an expanded clone.

>TRBJ2-2|TRBV4-2|TRBD2|few
CASSPGTSGVNTGELFF
TGTGCCAGCAGCCCGGGTACTAGCGGGGTGAACACCGGGGAGCTGTTTTTT
>TRBJ2-2|TRBV28|TRBD2|few
CASAASGRQTGELFF
TGTGCCAGCGCGGCGAGCGGGAGACAAACCGGGGAGCTGTTTTTT
>TRBJ2-1|TRBV10-3|NA|NA
CAISERTDNEQFF
TGTGCCATCAGTGAAAGGACTGACAATGAGCAGTTCTTC
>TRBJ1-2|TRBV27|NA|few
CASSPQGLNYGYTF
TGTGCCAGCAGTCCCCAGGGTCTTAACTATGGCTACACCTTC
>TRBJ1-1|TRBV11-1|NA|few
CASSLERNTEAFF
TGTGCCAGCAGCTTAGAACGAAACACTGAAGCTTTCTTT
>TRBJ2-1|TRBV9|TRBD1|few
CASSLSFAGGFEQFF
TGTGCCAGCAGCTTAAGCTTCGCAGGGGGCTTTGAGCAGTTCTTC
>TRBJ2-3|TRBV28|TRBD1|few
CASARQGSTDTQYF
TGTGCCAGCGCCAGACAGGGCTCCACAGATACGCAGTATTTT
>TRBJ2-7|TRBV4-3|NA|NA
CASSQQAASNYEQYF
TGCGCCAGCAGCCAACAAGCGGCCTCCAATTACGAGCAGTACTTC
>TRBJ2-1|TRBV18|NA|many
CASSPPGQLNEQFF
TGTGCCAGCTCACCACCGGGACAACTCAATGAGCAGTTCTTC
>TRBJ2-2|TRBV6-5|NA|NA
CASRRAGTNTGELFF
TGTGCCAGCAGAAGAGCGGGTACGAACACCGGGGAGCTGTTTTTT
>TRBJ2-2|TRBV19|NA|few
CASSTRGNTGELFF
TGTGCCAGTAGTACGCGAGGCAACACCGGGGAGCTGTTTTTT
>TRBJ1-2|TRBV28|NA|few
CASTEGNVNYGYTF
TGTGCCAGCACCGAAGGAAACGTTAACTATGGCTACACCTTC
>TRBJ2-1|TRBV10-3|NA|NA
CAISEMNEQFF
TGTGCCATCAGTGAAATGAATGAGCAGTTCTTC
>TRBJ1-1|TRBV4-3|NA|few
CASSDDQRRGYTEAFF
TGCGCCAGCAGCGACGACCAACGTAGGGGTTACACTGAAGCTTTCTTT
>TRBJ2-6|TRBV27|NA|NA
CASAEVSAGANVLTF
TGTGCCAGTGCCGAAGTCTCCGCTGGGGCCAACGTCCTGACTTTC
>TRBJ1-5|TRBV2|NA|few
CASTVEFNQPQHF
TGTGCCTCAACAGTAGAGTTTAATCAGCCCCAGCATTTT
>TRBJ1-5|TRBV10-3|NA|few
CAISEYEVSNQPQHF
TGTGCCATCAGTGAGTATGAGGTTAGCAATCAGCCCCAGCATTTT
>TRBJ2-7|TRBV7-2|NA|NA
CASSLSVVGYEQYF
TGTGCCAGCAGCTTATCTGTGGTGGGCTACGAGCAGTACTTC
>TRBJ2-3|TRBV9|NA|few
CASSVAGTTDTQYF
TGTGCCAGCAGCGTAGCGGGCACCACAGATACGCAGTATTTT
>TRBJ2-3|TRBV10-3|NA|NA
CAISEGLRGTQYF
TGTGCCATCAGTGAGGGACTCCGGGGTACGCAGTATTTT
>TRBJ1-1|TRBV28|NA|few
CASSFGPGGLTEAFF
TGTGCCAGCAGTTTTGGCCCCGGGGGGCTAACTGAAGCTTTCTTT
>TRBJ2-3|TRBV5-4|NA|few
CASSLNHPDTQYF
TGTGCCAGCAGCTTGAATCATCCAGATACGCAGTATTTT
>TRBJ2-2|TRBV7-2|NA|few
CASSSATFFGELFF
TGTGCCAGCAGCTCAGCCACTTTCTTCGGGGAGCTGTTTTTT
>TRBJ2-7|TRBV5-1|TRBD1|NA
CASSQDRDLYEQYF
TGCGCCAGCAGTCAGGACAGGGATCTCTACGAGCAGTACTTC
>TRBJ1-1|TRBV27|NA|few
CASSFAVRTEAFF
TGTGCCAGCAGTTTTGCAGTGAGGACTGAAGCTTTCTTT
>TRBJ2-6|TRBV5-1|TRBD1|few
CASSWPGQGSYGANVLTF
TGCGCCAGCAGCTGGCCGGGACAGGGTTCCTACGGGGCCAACGTCCTGACTTTC
>TRBJ2-7|TRBV7-2|NA|NA
CASSFPPSEQYF
TGTGCCAGCAGCTTCCCCCCTTCCGAGCAGTACTTC
>TRBJ2-1|TRBV11-2|TRBD2|NA
CASSLVVTSGWGGDNEQFF
TGTGCCAGCAGCTTAGTGGTGACTAGCGGGTGGGGAGGAGACAATGAGCAGTTCTTC
>TRBJ2-1|TRBV18|NA|few
CASSPTGGSYNEQFF
TGTGCCAGCTCACCAACCGGAGGTTCCTACAATGAGCAGTTCTTC
>TRBJ2-7|TRBV28|NA|many
CASTVSENSYEQYF
TGTGCCAGCACCGTTTCCGAAAACTCCTACGAGCAGTACTTC
>TRBJ2-1|TRBV7-9|TRBD2|few
CASSRGAGGLEQFF
TGTGCCAGCAGCAGGGGGGCGGGAGGCTTAGAGCAGTTCTTC
>TRBJ1-5|TRBV20-1|NA|NA
CSAREGDFQHF
TGCAGTGCTAGAGAGGGGGATTTCCAGCATTTT
>TRBJ2-7|TRBV5-5|TRBD1|many
CASSPSGTAREQYF
TGTGCCAGCAGCCCATCCGGGACAGCTCGCGAGCAGTACTTC
>TRBJ2-7|TRBV15|TRBD1|NA
CATSRKGTAPRGEQYF
TGTGCCACCAGCAGAAAGGGGACAGCGCCCAGGGGCGAGCAGTACTTC
>TRBJ2-1|TRBV15|NA|NA
CATSRAMTSEQFF
TGTGCCACCAGCAGAGCCATGACTAGTGAGCAGTTCTTC
>TRBJ1-1|TRBV28|TRBD1|NA
CASRYRDRVTEAFF
TGTGCCAGCAGATACCGGGACAGGGTCACTGAAGCTTTCTTT
>TRBJ2-2|TRBV7-8|NA|NA
CASSRLSGELFF
TGTGCCAGCAGTAGACTTTCGGGGGAGCTGTTTTTT
>TRBJ1-3|TRBV9|NA|few
CASSVLGVYSGNTIYF
TGTGCCAGCAGCGTACTGGGGGTTTACTCTGGAAACACCATATATTTT
>TRBJ2-1|TRBV11-3|NA|many
CASSTLAGEQFF
TGTGCCAGCAGCACCCTAGCCGGGGAGCAGTTCTTC
>TRBJ1-5|TRBV18|TRBD1|NA
CASSPQTGTGGGQPQHF
TGTGCCAGCTCACCGCAGACTGGGACAGGGGGAGGCCAGCCCCAGCATTTT
>TRBJ2-2|TRBV10-3|NA|few
CASSGEISNTGELFF
TGTGCCAGCAGTGGAGAGATTTCCAACACCGGGGAGCTGTTTTTT
>TRBJ2-3|TRBV29-1|NA|few
CSVDTRWADTQYF
TGCAGCGTTGATACCCGGTGGGCAGATACGCAGTATTTT
>TRBJ2-7|TRBV7-2|NA|NA
CASSGTGIEQYF
TGTGCCAGCAGCGGCACAGGGATCGAGCAGTACTTC
>TRBJ2-1|TRBV5-4|TRBD2|few
CASSTSGGGLGEQFF
TGTGCCAGCAGCACTAGCGGGGGAGGCCTTGGTGAGCAGTTCTTC
>TRBJ2-6|TRBV5-1|NA|NA
CASSLVFQTSGANVLTF
TGCGCCAGCAGCTTGGTGTTCCAGACCTCTGGGGCCAACGTCCTGACTTTC
>TRBJ2-1|TRBV5-6|TRBD2|few
CASSAGTSGSLSKYNEQFF
TGTGCCAGCAGCGCCGGGACTAGCGGGAGTCTGTCGAAATACAATGAGCAGTTCTTC
>TRBJ2-3|TRBV4-3|TRBD2|few
CASSQGIAGAGDTQYF
TGCGCCAGCAGCCAAGGGATAGCGGGAGCAGGAGATACGCAGTATTTT
>TRBJ2-7|TRBV19|NA|few
CASSIGQPYEQYF
TGTGCCAGTAGTATCGGACAGCCCTACGAGCAGTACTTC
>TRBJ1-4|TRBV2|NA|NA
CASRLAATNEKLFF
TGTGCCAGCAGGTTAGCAGCAACTAATGAAAAACTGTTTTTT
>TRBJ2-1|TRBV7-3|NA|NA
CASSLFGSYNEQFF
TGTGCCAGCAGCTTATTTGGGTCCTACAATGAGCAGTTCTTC
>TRBJ1-4|TRBV19|NA|few
CASSTDYRSEKLFF
TGTGCCAGTAGTACCGATTACAGGTCCGAAAAACTGTTTTTT
>TRBJ2-1|TRBV29-1|NA|NA
CSVAGDGNEQFF
TGCAGCGTTGCGGGGGATGGGAATGAGCAGTTCTTC
>TRBJ2-2|TRBV5-1|TRBD1|NA
CASSFRDRGNTGELFF
TGCGCCAGCAGCTTCCGGGACAGGGGCAACACCGGGGAGCTGTTTTTT
>TRBJ1-5|TRBV28|NA|few
CASSLGFPSNQPQHF
TGTGCCAGCAGTTTAGGATTTCCTAGCAATCAGCCCCAGCATTTT